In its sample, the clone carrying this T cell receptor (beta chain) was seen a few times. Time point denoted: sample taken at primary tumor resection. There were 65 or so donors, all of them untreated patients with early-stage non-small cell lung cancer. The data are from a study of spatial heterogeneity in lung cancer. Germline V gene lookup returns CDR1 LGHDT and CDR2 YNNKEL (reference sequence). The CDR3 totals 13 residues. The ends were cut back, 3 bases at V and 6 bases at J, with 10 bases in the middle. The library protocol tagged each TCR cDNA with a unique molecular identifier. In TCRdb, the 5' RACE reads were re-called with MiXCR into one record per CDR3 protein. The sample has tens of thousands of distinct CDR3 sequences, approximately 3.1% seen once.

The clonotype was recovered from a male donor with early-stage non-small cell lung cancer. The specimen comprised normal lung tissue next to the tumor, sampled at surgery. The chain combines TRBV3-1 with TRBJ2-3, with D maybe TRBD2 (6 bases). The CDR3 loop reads CASSQRGVDTQYF. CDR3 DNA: TGTGCCAGCAGCCAGCGCGGGGTGGATACGCAGTATTTT.